This passage covers 12 T cell receptor beta chains from one sample sequenced in a study of blood T cell repertoires in COVID-19. Generated by immunoSEQ multiplex PCR, the TCRdb table keeps only in-frame clones and is missing some. The profile shows tens of thousands of clones, approximately 84% of them singletons. Sequencing input: peripheral blood. The receptors were gathered from a man aged 45-65 years with active COVID-19.

This chain links TRBV6-5 with TRBJ2-5; D might be TRBD1 (5 bases). The CDR3 runs 13 residues. CDR1 MNHEY and CDR2 SVGAGI come from the germline V gene. V was trimmed by 2 bases and J by 3 bases, leaving 7 bases between them. CDR3 residues: CASSYDREETQYF. CDR3 coding DNA: TGTGCCAGCAGTTACGACAGAGAAGAGACCCAGTACTTC.

This clone was seen a handful of times. The chain uses TRBV28 and TRBJ1-6; 7 bases are shared with TRBD1. The trim removed 7 bases at V and 10 bases at J, leaving 10 bases unmatched. Germline CDR1 is MDHEN and CDR2 is SYDVKM. The CDR3 length is 14 residues. In nucleotides, the CDR3 is TGTGCCAGCACCCTGGGACAGTCGAGATCACCCCTCCACTTT. This encodes CASTLGQSRSPLHF.

The chain couples TRBV7-8 to TRBJ2-2, with D unresolved. Trimming cost V 4 bases and J 4 bases, with 13 bases left between them. Germline V gene lookup returns CDR1 SGHVS and CDR2 FQNEAQ. The CDR3 sequence is 15 residues long. The CDR3 region is CASSSRRAATGELFF. CDR3 sequence (DNA): TGTGCCAGCAGCTCGCGCCGCGCGGCCACCGGGGAGCTGTTTTTT.

The CDR3 sequence: CARGGTQGPGEKLFF. The CDR3 nucleotides are TGTGCCAGGGGTGGGACACAGGGACCCGGGGAAAAACTGTTTTTT. The rearrangement links TRBV21-1 to TRBJ1-4; no DNA check was done on the table's D call, TRBD1. TRBV21-1 is reported as a pseudogene. The CDR3 is 15 residues long.

The CDR3 DNA follows: TGTGCCAGCAGTCCACAGGCCTACGAGCAGTACTTC. Protein: CASSPQAYEQYF. The chain uses TRBV6-2 or TRBV6-3 and TRBJ2-7; tentative D call: TRBD1 (5 bases). This CDR3 has 12 amino acids. CDR1 is MNHEY and CDR2 is SVGEGT in the germline V gene. The V and J ends lost 5 bases and 2 bases respectively, with 7 bases between them.

The genes are TRBV27 and TRBJ1-2; 7 bases map to TRBD1. The CDR3 has 13 residues. Looked up from germline, CDR1 is MNHEY and CDR2 is SMNVEV (reference sequence). The V and J ends lost 2 bases and 4 bases, in that order; junction bases with no gene match: 1. CDR3 coding DNA: TGTGCCAGCAGTTTAAGGGACAGCTATGGCTACACCTTC. This codes for CASSLRDSYGYTF.

Note on this clone: Other DNA sequences within the sample encode an identical CDR3. The rearrangement uses TRBV27 and TRBJ2-1; TRBD2 is a possible D gene (6 bases). The germline V gene encodes CDR1 MNHEY and CDR2 SMNVEV (reference sequence). V was pared by 2 bases and J by 0 bases, with 8 bases between. The CDR3 has 15 residues. CDR3 amino acids: CASSLRGSSYNEQFF. CDR3 nucleotides: TGTGCCAGCAGTTTACGGGGGAGCTCCTACAATGAGCAGTTCTTC.

The chain combines TRBV19 with TRBJ1-5, with D perhaps TRBD1 (5 bases). The V end was cut by 5 bases, the J end by 2 bases, with 22 bases between. Germline values: CDR1 LNHDA, CDR2 SQIVND (reference sequence). The CDR3 loop spans 18 amino acids. The CDR3: CASSHSRVGGYGNQPQHF. The CDR3 DNA reads as TGTGCCAGTAGTCACTCGAGGGTGGGGGGATATGGCAATCAGCCCCAGCATTTT.

J is TRBJ1-1 and V is TRBV25-1; TRBD1 matches 8 bases. The germline gives CDR1 MGHDK, CDR2 SYGVNS. With V trimmed by 5 bases and J by 7 bases, 9 bases remained unmatched. This CDR3 comprises 14 residues. The CDR3 reads CASSNHGTGGEAFF. The CDR3 nucleotides read TGTGCCAGCAGTAATCACGGGACAGGAGGTGAAGCTTTCTTT.

Judged by abundance, this clone is medium-sized (0.01 to 0.1%). V gene TRBV4-3 combines with J gene TRBJ2-1; the D gene is possibly TRBD2 (7 bases). Trimming took off 0 bases at V and 0 bases at J, with 12 bases between the two ends. In germline, CDR1 is LGHNA, CDR2 YSLEER. The CDR3 covers 17 residues. CDR3 in amino acids: CASSQDLRGGSYNEQFF. As DNA, the CDR3 is TGCGCCAGCAGCCAAGATCTGAGGGGGGGCTCCTACAATGAGCAGTTCTTC.

The chain recombines TRBV6-5 with TRBJ2-5; 7 positions match TRBD1. CDR1 is MNHEY and CDR2 is SVGAGI in the germline V gene. The V and J ends lost 6 bases and 5 bases, in that order; junction bases with no gene match: 6. This CDR3 region has 13 residues. The CDR3 region has the DNA TGTGCCAGCAGGGAGACAGGGAGCGAGACCCAGTACTTC. Translating it yields CASRETGSETQYF.

V and J are TRBV19 and TRBJ1-2, with D unresolved. Deletions cut 3 bases from V and 0 bases from J, with 11 bases between. The CDR3 is made up of 15 amino acids. Germline V gives CDR1 LNHDA, CDR2 SQIVND (reference sequence). CDR3 sequence: CASSMARNSNYGYTF. The DNA for the CDR3 is TGTGCCAGTAGTATGGCCAGGAACTCTAACTATGGCTACACCTTC.